This TCR beta chain was profiled in a study of CXCR3 chemokines and chemotherapy response in bladder cancer (dated by TCRdb to the early 2020s). With respect to the entire study: The study set out to examine whether the activity of the CXCR3 chemokine system within tumors predicted response to chemotherapy in human bladder cancer.

To prepare the library, PCR was applied. Sequencing relied on an Illumina HiSeq 2500. In-frame beta chains were kept once TCRdb had trimmed the public reads at Q25 with fastp and called clones with MiXCR. Rows with one shared CDR3 protein collapse into an entry with the most common genes and DNA. This sample lists several thousand distinct CDR3 sequences; around 14% were detected once. Roughly 10% of the sample goes to the ten largest clones. This clonotype was counted many times. Its recognized antigen is unknown. Per-nucleotide qualities are absent, and no much larger clonotype sits a single base away. Sample collection was performed from a patient whose treatment included neoadjuvant chemotherapy. This sequence was found in a human donor with bladder cancer that responded to neoadjuvant chemotherapy.

The DNA reads as follows: TGCGCCAGCAGCTACCGGGACCCTAATTCACCCCTCCACTTT. It encodes CASSYRDPNSPLHF. This chain joins TRBV4-1 to TRBJ1-6; perhaps TRBD1 is the D gene, with 5 bases matching. The V and J ends are trimmed by 5 bases and 6 bases, leaving 11 bases between them. Spanning cysteine to phenylalanine, the CDR3 consists of 14 amino acids. Only CDR3 DNA remains: 42 bases, in frame from the first base. CDR1 and CDR2 (MGHRA, YSYEKL) derive from the germline V gene.